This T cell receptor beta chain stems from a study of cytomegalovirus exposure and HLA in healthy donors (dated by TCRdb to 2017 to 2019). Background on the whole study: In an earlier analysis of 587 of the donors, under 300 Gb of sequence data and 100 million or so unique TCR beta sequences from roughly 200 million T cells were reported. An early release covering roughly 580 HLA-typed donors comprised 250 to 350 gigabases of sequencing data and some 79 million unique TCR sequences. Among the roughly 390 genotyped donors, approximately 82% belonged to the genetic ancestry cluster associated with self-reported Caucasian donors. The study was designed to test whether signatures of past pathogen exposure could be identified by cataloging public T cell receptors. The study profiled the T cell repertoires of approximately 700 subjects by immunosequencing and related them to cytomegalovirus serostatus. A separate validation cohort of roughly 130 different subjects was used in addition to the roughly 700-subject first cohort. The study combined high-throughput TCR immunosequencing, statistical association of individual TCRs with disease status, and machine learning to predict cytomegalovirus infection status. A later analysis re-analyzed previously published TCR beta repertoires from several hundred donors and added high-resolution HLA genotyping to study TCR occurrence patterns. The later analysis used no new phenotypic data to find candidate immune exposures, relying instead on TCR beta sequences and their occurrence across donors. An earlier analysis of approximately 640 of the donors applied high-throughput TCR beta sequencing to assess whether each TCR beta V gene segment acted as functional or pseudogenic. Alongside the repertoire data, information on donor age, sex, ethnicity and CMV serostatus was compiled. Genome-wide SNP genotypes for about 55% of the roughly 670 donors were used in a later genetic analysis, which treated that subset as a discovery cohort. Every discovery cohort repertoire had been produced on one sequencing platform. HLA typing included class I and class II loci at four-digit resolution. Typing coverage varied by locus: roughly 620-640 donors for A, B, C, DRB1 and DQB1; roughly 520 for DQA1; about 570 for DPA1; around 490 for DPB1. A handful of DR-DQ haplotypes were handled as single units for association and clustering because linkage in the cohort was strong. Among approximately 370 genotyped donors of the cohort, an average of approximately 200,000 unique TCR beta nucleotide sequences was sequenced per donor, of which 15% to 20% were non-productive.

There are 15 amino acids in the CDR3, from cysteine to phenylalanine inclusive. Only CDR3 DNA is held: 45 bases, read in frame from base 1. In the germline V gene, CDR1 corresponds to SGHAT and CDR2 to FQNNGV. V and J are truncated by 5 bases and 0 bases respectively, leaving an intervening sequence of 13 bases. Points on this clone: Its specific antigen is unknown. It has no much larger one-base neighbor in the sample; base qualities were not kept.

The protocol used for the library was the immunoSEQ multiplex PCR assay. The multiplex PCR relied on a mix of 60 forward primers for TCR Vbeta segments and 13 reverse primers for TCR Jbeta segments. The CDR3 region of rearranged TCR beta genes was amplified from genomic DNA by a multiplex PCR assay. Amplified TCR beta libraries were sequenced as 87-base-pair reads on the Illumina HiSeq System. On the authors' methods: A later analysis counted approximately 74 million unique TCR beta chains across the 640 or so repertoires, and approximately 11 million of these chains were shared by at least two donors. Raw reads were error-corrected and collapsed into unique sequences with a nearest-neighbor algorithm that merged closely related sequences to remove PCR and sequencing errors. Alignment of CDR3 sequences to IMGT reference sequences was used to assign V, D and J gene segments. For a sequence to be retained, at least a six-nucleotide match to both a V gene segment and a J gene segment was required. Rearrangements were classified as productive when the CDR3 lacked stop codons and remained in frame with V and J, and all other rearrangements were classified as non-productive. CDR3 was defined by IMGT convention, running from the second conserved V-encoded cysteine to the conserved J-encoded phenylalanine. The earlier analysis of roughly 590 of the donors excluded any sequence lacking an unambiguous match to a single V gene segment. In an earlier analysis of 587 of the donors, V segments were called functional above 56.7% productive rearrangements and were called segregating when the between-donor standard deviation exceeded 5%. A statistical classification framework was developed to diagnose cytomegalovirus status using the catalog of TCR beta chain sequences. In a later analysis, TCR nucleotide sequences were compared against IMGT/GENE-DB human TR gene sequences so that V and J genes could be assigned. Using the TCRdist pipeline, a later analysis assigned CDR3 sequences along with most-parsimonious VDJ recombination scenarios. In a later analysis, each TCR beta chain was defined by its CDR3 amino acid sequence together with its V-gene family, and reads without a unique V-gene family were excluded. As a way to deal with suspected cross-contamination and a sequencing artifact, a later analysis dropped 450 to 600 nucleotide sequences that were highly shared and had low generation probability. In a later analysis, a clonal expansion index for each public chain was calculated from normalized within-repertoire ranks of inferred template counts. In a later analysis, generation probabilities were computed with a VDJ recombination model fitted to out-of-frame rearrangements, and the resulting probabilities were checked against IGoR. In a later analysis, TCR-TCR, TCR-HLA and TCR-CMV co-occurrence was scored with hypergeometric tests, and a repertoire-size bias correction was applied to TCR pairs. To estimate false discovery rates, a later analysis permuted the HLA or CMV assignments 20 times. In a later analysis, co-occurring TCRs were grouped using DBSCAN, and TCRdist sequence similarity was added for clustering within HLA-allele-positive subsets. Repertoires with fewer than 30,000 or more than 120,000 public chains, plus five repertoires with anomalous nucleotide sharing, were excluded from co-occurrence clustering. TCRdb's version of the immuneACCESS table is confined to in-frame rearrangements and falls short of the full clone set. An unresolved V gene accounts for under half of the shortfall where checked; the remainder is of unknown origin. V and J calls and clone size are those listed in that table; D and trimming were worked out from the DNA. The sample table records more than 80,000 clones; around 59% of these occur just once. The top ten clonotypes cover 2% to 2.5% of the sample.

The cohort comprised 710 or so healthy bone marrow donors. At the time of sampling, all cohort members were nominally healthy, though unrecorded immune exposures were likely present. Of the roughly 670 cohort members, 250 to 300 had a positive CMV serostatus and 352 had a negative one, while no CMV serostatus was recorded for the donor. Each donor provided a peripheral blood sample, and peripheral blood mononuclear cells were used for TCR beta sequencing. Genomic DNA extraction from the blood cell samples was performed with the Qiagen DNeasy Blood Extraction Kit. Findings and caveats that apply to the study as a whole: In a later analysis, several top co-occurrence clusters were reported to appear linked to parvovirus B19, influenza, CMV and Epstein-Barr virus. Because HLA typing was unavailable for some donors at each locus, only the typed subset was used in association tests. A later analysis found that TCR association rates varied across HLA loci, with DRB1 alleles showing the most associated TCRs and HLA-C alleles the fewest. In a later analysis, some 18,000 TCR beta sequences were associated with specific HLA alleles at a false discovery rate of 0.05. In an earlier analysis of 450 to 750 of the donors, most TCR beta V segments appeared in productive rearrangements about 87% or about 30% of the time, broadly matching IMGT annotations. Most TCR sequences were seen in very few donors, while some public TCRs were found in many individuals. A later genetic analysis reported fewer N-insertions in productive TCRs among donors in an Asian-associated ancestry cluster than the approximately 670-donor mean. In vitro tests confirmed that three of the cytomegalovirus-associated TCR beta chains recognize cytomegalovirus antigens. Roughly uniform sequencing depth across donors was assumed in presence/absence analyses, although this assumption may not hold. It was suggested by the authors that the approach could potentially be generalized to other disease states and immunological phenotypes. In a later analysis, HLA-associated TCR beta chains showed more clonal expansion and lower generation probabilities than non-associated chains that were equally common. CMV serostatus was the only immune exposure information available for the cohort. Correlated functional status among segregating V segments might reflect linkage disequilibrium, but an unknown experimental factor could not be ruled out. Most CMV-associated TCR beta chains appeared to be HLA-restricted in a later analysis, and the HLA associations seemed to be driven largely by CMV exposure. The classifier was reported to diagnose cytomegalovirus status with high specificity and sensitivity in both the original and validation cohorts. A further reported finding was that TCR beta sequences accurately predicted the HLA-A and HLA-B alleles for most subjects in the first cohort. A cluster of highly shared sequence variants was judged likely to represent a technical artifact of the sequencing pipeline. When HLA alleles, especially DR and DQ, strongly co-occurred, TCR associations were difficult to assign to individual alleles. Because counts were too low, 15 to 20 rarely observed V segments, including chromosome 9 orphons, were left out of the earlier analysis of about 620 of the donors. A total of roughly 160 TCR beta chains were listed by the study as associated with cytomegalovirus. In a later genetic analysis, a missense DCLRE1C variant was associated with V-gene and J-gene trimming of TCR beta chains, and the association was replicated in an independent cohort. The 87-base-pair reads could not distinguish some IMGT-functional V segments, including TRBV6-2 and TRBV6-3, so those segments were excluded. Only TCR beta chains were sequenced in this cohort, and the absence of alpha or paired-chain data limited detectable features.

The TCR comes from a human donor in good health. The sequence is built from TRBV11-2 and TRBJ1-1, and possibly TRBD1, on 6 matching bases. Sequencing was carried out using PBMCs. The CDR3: CASSPRGTLNTEAFF. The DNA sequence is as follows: TGTGCCAGCAGCCCGAGGGGGACACTGAACACTGAAGCTTTCTTT.